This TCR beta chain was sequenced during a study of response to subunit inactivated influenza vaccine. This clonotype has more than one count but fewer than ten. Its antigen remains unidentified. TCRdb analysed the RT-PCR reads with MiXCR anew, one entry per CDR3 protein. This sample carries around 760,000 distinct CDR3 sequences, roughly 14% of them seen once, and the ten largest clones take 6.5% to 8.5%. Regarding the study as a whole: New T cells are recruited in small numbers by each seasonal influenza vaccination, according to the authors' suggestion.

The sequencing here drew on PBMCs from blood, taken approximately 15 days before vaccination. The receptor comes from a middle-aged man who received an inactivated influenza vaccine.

This chain's CDR3 is CSVDFGSNSYNEQFF. CDR3 bases: TGCAGCGTTGATTTTGGCAGTAACTCCTACAATGAGCAGTTCTTC. The V and J genes are TRBV29-1 and TRBJ2-1; D unresolved. Germline V gives CDR1 SQVTM, CDR2 ANQGSEA. V lost 3 bases to trimming and J lost 0 bases, with 12 bases between them. This CDR3 is built from 15 residues.